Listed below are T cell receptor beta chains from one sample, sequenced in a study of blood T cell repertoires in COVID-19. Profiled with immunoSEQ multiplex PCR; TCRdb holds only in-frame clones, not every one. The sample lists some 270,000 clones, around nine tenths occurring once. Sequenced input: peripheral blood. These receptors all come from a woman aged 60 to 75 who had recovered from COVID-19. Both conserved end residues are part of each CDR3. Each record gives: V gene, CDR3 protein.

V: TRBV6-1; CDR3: CASSEGGLREKLFF
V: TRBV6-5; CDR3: CASSYSSATEAFF
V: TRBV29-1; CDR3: CSGRQGRNTGELFF
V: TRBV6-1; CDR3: CASSDREGYPQHF
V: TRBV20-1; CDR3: CSASLAGGYGYTF
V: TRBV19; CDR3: CASSIQGETQYF
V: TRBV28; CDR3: CASIRTWGRAGNSPLHF
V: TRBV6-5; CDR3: CAYSMGISNTEAFF
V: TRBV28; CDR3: CASSSYGTPTDTQYF
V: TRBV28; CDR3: CASSSSHHNPELAGGLSYTDTQYF
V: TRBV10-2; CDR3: CASMTLGRGTYEQYF
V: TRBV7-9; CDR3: CASSQRQGDTEAFF
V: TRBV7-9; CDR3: CASSRQTGLGGYTF
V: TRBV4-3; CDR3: CASSLIGAGGRGETQYF
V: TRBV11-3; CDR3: CASSATETQYF
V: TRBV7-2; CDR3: CASSLWTPNEQFF
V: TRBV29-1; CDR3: CSVPRTSTNTGELFF
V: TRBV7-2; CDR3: CASSSLGHSTDTQYF
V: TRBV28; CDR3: CASSHEWTGPSNQPQHF
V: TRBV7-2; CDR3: CASSLGVLAGAQGTQYF
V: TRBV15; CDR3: CATGRALGTQYF
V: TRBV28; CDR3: CASSPGQGNTEAFF
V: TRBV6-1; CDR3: CASSETGYEQYF
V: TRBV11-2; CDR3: CASRGGLTSFLDTQYF
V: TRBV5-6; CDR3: CASSSTSGRQPQHF
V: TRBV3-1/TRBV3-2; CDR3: CASSQGGQGGSGELFF
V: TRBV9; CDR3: CASSEGTLGGYEQYF
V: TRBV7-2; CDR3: CASIPPTGRGTLGSQYF
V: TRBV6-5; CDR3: CASSPSRGLTEAFF
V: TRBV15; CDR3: CATSRVRDSNYGYTF
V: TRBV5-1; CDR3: CASRETGLNEKLFF
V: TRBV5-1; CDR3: CASGLGGANYEQYF
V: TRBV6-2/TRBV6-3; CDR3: CASSYDPEDSNANYNEQFF
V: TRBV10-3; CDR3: CAIQGSGGGRSYNEQFF
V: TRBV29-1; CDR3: CSVEVGGQRKLFF
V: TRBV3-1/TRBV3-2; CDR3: CASSQGRYSNQPQHF
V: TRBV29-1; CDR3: CSVEEGGGTEAFF
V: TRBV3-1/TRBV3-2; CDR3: CASSQFPPGVNQPQHF
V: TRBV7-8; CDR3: CASSLFLTDPRNQPQHF
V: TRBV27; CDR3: CASSLSGQGHGYTF
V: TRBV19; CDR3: CASSMGQRYTEAFF
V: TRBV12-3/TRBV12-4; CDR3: CASSLYRVNEQYF
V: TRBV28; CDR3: CASSLQSGQGYYGYTF
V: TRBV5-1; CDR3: CASSTQPRTGSNEKLFF
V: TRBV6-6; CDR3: CASSYRETQYF
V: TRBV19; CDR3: CASSIGGGVTEAFF